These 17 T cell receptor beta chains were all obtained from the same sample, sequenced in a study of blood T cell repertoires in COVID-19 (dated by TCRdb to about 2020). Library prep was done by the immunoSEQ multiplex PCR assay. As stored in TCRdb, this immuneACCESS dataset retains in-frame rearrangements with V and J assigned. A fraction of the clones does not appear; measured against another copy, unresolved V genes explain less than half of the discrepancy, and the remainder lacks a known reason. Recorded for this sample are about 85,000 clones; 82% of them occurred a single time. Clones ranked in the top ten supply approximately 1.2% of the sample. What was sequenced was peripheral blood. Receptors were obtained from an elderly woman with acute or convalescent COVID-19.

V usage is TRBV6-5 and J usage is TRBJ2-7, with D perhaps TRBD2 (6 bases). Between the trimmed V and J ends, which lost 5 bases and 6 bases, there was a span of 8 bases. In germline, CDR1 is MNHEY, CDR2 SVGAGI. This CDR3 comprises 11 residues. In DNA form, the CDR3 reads TGTGCCAGCAGTCGGCGGGGCGAGCAGTACTTC. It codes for CASSRRGEQYF.

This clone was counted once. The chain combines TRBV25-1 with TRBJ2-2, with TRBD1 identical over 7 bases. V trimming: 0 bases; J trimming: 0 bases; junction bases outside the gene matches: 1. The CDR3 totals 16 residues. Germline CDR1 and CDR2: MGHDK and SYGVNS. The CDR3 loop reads CASSEYGTANTGELFF. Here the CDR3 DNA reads TGTGCCAGCAGTGAATATGGGACAGCGAACACCGGGGAGCTGTTTTTT.

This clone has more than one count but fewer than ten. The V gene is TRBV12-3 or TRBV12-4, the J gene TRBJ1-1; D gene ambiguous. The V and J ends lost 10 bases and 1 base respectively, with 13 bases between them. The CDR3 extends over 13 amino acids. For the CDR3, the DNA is TGTGCCACCCATCGCCTACCGAACACTGAAGCTTTCTTT. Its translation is CATHRLPNTEAFF.

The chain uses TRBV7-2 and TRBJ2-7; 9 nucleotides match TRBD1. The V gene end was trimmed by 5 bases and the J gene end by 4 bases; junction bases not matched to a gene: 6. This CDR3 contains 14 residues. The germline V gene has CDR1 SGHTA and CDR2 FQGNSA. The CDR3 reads CASSHIQGAYEQYF. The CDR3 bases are TGTGCCAGCAGCCACATACAGGGGGCTTACGAGCAGTACTTC.

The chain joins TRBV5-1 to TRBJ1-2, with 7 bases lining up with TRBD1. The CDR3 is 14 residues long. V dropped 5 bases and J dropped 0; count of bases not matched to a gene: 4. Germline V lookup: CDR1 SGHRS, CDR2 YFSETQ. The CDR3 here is CASSPTGPNYGYTF. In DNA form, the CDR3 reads TGCGCCAGCAGTCCGACAGGGCCTAACTATGGCTACACCTTC.

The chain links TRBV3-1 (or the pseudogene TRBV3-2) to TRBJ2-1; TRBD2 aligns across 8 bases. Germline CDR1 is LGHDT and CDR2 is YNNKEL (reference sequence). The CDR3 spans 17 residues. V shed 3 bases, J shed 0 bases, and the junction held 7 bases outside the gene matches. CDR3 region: CASSHLISGSSYNEQFF. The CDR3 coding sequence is TGTGCCAGCAGCCATCTTATCAGCGGGAGCTCCTACAATGAGCAGTTCTTC.

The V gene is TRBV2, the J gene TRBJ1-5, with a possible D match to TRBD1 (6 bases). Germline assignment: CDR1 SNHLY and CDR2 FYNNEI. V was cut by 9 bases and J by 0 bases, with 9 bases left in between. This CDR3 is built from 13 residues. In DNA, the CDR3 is TGTGCCAGTCGGGACATTAGCAATCAGCCCCAGCATTTT. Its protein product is CASRDISNQPQHF.

CDR3 sequence: CASSFDVRGIYSPLHF. CDR3 in DNA: TGCGCCAGCAGCTTCGACGTGAGGGGGATTTACTCACCCCTCCACTTT. The V call is TRBV5-1, the J call TRBJ1-6, with D tentatively TRBD1 (6 bases). Trimming shortened V by 2 bases and J by 10 bases, and 19 bases separated the two germline ends. The CDR3 spans 16 residues. Germline V gene lookup returns CDR1 SGHRS and CDR2 YFSETQ.

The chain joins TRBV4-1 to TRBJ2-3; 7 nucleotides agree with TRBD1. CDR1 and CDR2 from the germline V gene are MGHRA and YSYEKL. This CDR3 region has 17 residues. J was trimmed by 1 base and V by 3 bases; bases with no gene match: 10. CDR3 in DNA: TGCGCCAGCAGCCACACGAAAGGGGGCGCCGGCACAGATACGCAGTATTTT. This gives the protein CASSHTKGGAGTDTQYF.

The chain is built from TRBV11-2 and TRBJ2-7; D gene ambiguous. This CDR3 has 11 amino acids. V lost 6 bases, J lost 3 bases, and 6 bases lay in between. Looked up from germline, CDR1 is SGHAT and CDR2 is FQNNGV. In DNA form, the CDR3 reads TGTGCCAGCAGTCTTTACTACGAGCAGTACTTC. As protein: CASSLYYEQYF.

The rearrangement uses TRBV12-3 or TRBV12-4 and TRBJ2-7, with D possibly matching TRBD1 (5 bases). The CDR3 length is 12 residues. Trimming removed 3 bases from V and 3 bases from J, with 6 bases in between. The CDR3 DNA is TGTGCCAGCAGTTTGGGGCGCTACGAGCAGTACTTC. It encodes CASSLGRYEQYF.

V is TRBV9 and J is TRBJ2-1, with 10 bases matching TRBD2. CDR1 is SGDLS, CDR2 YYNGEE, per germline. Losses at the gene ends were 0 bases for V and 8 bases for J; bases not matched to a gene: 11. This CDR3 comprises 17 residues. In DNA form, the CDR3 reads TGTGCCAGCAGCGTAGCAATAGTAGCGGGAGGTCTCGATGAGCAGTTCTTC. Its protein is CASSVAIVAGGLDEQFF. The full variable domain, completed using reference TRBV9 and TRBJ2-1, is DSGVTQTPKHLITATGQRVTLRCSPRSGDLSVYWYQQSLDQGLQFLIQYYNGEERAKGNILERFSAQQFPDLHSELNLSSLELGDSALYFCASSVAIVAGGLDEQFFGPGTRLTVL.

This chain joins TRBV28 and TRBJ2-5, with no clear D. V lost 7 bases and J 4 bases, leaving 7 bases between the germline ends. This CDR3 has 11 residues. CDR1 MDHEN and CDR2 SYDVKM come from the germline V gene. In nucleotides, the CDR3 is TGTGCCAGCAACACAAGAGAGACCCAGTACTTC. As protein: CASNTRETQYF.

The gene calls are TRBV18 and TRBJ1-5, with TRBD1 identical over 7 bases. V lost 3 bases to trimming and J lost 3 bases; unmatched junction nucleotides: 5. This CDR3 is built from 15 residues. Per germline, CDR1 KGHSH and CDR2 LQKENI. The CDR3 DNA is TGTGCCAGCTCACCCCCAGGACAGGTCAATCAGCCCCAGCATTTT. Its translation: CASSPPGQVNQPQHF.

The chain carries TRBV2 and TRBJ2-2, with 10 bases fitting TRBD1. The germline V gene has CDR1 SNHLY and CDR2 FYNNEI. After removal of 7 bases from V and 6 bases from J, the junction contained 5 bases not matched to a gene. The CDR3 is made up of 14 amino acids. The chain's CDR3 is CASTRTGGSGELFF. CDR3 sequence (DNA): TGTGCCAGCACGAGGACAGGGGGGTCCGGGGAGCTGTTTTTT. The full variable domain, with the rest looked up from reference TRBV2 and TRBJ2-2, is EPEVTQTPSHQVTQMGQEVILRCVPISNHLYFYWYRQILGQKVEFLVSFYNNEISEKSEIFDDQFSVERPDGSNFTLKIRSTKLEDSAMYFCASTRTGGSGELFFGEGSRLTVL.

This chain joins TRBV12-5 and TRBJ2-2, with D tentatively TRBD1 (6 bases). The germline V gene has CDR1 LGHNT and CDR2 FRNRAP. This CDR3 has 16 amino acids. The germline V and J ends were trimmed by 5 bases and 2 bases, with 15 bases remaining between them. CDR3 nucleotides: TGTGCTAGTGGTCCAGAACTACAGGGAAACACCGGGGAGCTGTTTTTT. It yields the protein CASGPELQGNTGELFF. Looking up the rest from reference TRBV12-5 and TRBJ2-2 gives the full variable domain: DARVTQTPRHKVTEMGQEVTMRCQPILGHNTVFWYRQTMMQGLELLAYFRNRAPLDDSGMPKDRFSAEMPDATLATLKIQPSEPRDSAVYFCASGPELQGNTGELFFGEGSRLTVL.

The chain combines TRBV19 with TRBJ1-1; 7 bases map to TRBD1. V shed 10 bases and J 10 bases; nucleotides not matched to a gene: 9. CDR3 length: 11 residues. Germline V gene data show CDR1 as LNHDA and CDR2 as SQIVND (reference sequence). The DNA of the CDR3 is TGTGCCACGACGGACAGGTTCGTAGCTTTCTTT. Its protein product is CATTDRFVAFF.